This TCR beta chain originates from a study of cytomegalovirus exposure and HLA in healthy donors. Study-wide results and limits: More clonal expansion characterized HLA-associated TCR beta chains than equally common others in a later analysis. Among donors in an Asian-associated ancestry cluster, a later analysis reportedly found fewer N-insertions than the roughly 670-donor mean. TCR beta V- and J-gene trimming was later associated with a missense DCLRE1C variant.

It was healthy bone marrow donors who served as donors. Primers for the PCR totalled 60 Vbeta and 13 Jbeta. The data were produced by immunoSEQ multiplex PCR, yet TCRdb's version contains in-frame clones alone and is incomplete. The sample records about 200,000 clones, 80% to 85% being singletons. This clone was seen only once. As yet, its antigen is unknown. Deletions cut 6 bases from V and 8 bases from J, with 22 bases between. Germline CDR1 and CDR2: MNHEY and SVGAGI. The CDR3 has 15 amino acids. The chain joins TRBV6-5 to TRBJ1-2; perhaps TRBD1 as D (5 bases). The source of this sequence is a woman between 18 and 29 years old in good health and CMV-seronegative. Sequencing was done on a sample of PBMCs. The chain's CDR3 is CASSGGFGAESGYTF. Here the CDR3 DNA reads TGTGCCAGCAGCGGGGGGTTTGGAGCCGAGAGCGGCTACACCTTC.